This T cell receptor (beta chain) comes out of a study of T cells in tumors after PD-1 blockade. On the study more broadly: Some patients also took daily vismodegib 150 mg during anti-PD-1 treatment. Notes on the study in general: Expanded exhausted CD8+ clones after therapy were mostly novel clonotypes.

The CDR3 length is 15 residues. The germline CDR1 and CDR2 sequences are LNHDA and SQIVND (reference sequence). With 8 bases clipped from V and 8 bases from J, the junction kept 15 bases outside the gene matches. Worth noting for this clone: Its antigen is still unknown.

Clones were read by immunoSEQ multiplex PCR, and TCRdb kept only the in-frame ones, dropping some. Among a few thousand clones listed, approximately 60% were seen once. The source of this sequence is a human donor with basal cell carcinoma. This chain connects TRBV19 to TRBJ1-2; TRBD1 agrees at 9 bases. The specimen comprised tumor tissue, sampled after anti-PD-1 treatment. CDR3 nucleotides: TGTGCCAGTGCGCTCCCGGGACAGGGTGAAAGAGGCTACACCTTC. Its translation is CASALPGQGERGYTF.